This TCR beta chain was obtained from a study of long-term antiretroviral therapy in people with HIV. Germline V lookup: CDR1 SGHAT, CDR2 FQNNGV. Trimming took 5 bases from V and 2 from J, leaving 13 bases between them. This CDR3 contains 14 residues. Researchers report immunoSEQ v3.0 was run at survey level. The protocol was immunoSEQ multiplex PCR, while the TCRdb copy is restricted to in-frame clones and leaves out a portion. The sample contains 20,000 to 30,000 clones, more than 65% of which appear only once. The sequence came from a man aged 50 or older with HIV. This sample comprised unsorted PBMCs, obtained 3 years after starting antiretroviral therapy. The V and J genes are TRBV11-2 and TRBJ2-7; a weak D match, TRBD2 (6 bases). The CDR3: CASSRSRGTYEQYF. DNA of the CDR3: TGTGCCAGCAGCCGTTCCCGGGGGACCTACGAGCAGTACTTC.